These 7 T cell receptor beta chains were sequenced from one sample in a study of blood T cell repertoires in COVID-19. The repertoire was sequenced with immunoSEQ multiplex PCR; TCRdb's copy has only in-frame clones and lacks some. The sample yields about 38,000 clones, about 94% seen once. The specimen sequenced was peripheral blood. Receptors originate from a human donor with active COVID-19. The donor label of this sample is uncertain.

This clone was observed once. This chain uses TRBV6-5 with TRBJ2-5; D gene unclear. V shed 6 bases and J shed 4 bases, with 12 bases lying between them. The germline gives CDR1 MNHEY, CDR2 SVGAGI. This CDR3 spans 13 amino acids. The CDR3 protein is CASSTRGGETQYF. The CDR3 nucleotides are TGTGCCAGCAGCACGAGAGGTGGAGAGACCCAGTACTTC.

The chain's CDR3 is CASSRWDTQYF. In DNA, the CDR3 is TGTGCCAGTAGCCGGTGGGATACGCAGTATTTT. The chain uses TRBV19 and TRBJ2-3; D not resolved. CDR1 is LNHDA and CDR2 is SQIVND in the germline V gene (reference sequence). Trimming took off 6 bases at V and 6 bases at J, with 7 bases between the two ends. The CDR3 is 11 residues long.

The rearrangement joins TRBV9 to TRBJ2-3; 7 nucleotides agree with TRBD2. V was pared by 0 bases and J by 5 bases, with 3 bases of the junction left unmatched. The CDR3 loop spans 14 amino acids. Germline CDR1 reads SGDLS; CDR2 reads YYNGEE. The CDR3 nucleotides read TGTGCCAGCAGCGTAGGTGGGGGGGAAGATACGCAGTATTTT. This codes for CASSVGGGEDTQYF.

The chain carries TRBV3-1 (or the pseudogene TRBV3-2) and TRBJ2-5; 10 nucleotides agree with TRBD2. CDR1 and CDR2 (germline): LGHDT, YNNKEL (reference sequence). The CDR3 spans 16 residues. V was clipped by 7 bases and J by 3 bases; unmatched bases: 11. The CDR3 DNA sequence: TGTGCCAGCACCGACAAGAGGACTAGCGGAAAAGAGACCCAGTACTTC. This translates into CASTDKRTSGKETQYF.

V usage is TRBV7-8 and J usage is TRBJ2-7; 7 bases agree with TRBD1. The CDR3 consists of 15 residues. Per germline, CDR1 SGHVS and CDR2 FQNEAQ. J lost 6 bases, V lost 5 bases, and 13 bases had no gene match. The CDR3 loop reads CASSPSRDRGSEQYF. In DNA, the CDR3 is TGTGCCAGCAGCCCATCCCGGGACAGAGGATCCGAGCAGTACTTC.

The V call is TRBV23-1, the J call TRBJ1-2, with 8 bases fitting TRBD1. TRBV23-1 is an ORF, with its function uncertain. The CDR3 extends over 13 amino acids. With 5 bases clipped from V and 5 bases from J, the junction kept 4 bases outside the gene matches. The DNA of the CDR3 is TGCGCCAGCAGTAACAGGGGGTTATATGGCTACACCTTC. This sequence encodes CASSNRGLYGYTF.

The CDR3 is CASSLVSGGGKNEQFF. The CDR3 nucleotides read TGTGCCAGCAGCTTAGTCTCCGGAGGCGGTAAGAATGAGCAGTTCTTC. V is TRBV7-8 and J is TRBJ2-1; D is possibly TRBD2 (5 bases). V shed 1 base and J shed 7 bases, with 17 bases lying between them. The germline CDR1 and CDR2 sequences are SGHVS and FQNEAQ. This CDR3 comprises 16 residues.